This is a list of T cell receptor beta chains from one sample in a study of cytomegalovirus exposure and HLA in healthy donors. The data were produced by immunoSEQ multiplex PCR, yet TCRdb's version contains in-frame clones alone and is incomplete. Among about 68,000 clones, roughly 95% were seen once, and the ten largest hold about 2.4%. The sequencing sample was made of PBMCs. The origin of the receptors is a man aged 18-30 years in good health and CMV-seronegative. The CDR3 runs from the conserved cysteine through the conserved F or W. A D gene is named only where the DNA matches it firmly. Size is omitted from some rows. Given values are once, few, many or a class for expanded clones.

cdr3_length j_call d_call v_call clone_size cdr3_aa cdr3_nt
14 TRBJ1-1 - TRBV9 - CASSTDRTNAEAFF TGTGCCAGCAGCACCGACAGGACGAACGCTGAAGCTTTCTTT
15 TRBJ1-6 - TRBV18 - CASSPASSYNSPLHF TGTGCCAGCTCACCCGCCAGCTCCTATAATTCACCCCTCCACTTT
13 TRBJ1-2 - TRBV7-9 once CASSRGGVDGYTF TGTGCCAGCAGCCGTGGGGGCGTAGATGGCTACACCTTC
15 TRBJ1-1 - TRBV5-1 - CASSLARATNTEAFF TGCGCCAGCAGCTTGGCCAGGGCGACGAACACTGAAGCTTTCTTT
18 TRBJ1-1 - TRBV5-5 - CASSQSDRGVKGNTEAFF TGTGCCAGCAGCCAATCCGATCGGGGGGTAAAGGGCAACACTGAAGCTTTCTTT
14 TRBJ1-3 - TRBV19 once CASSRTGTGNTIYF TGTGCCAGTAGTAGAACAGGAACTGGAAACACCATATATTTT
13 TRBJ2-7 - TRBV4-2 - CASSQELAYEQYF TGTGCCAGCAGCCAAGAACTGGCCTACGAGCAGTACTTC
13 TRBJ1-1 - TRBV12-5 - CASLGQPNTEAFF TGTGCTAGCCTAGGACAGCCGAACACTGAAGCTTTCTTT
15 TRBJ1-1 TRBD1 TRBV7-3 - CASSPRGGMNTEAFF TGTGCCAGCAGCCCGAGAGGGGGCATGAACACTGAAGCTTTCTTT
14 TRBJ2-5 TRBD1 TRBV27 - CASSLGAGGKTQYF TGTGCCAGCAGTTTAGGGGCAGGGGGAAAGACCCAGTACTTC
14 TRBJ1-2 - TRBV5-6 - CASSLLTGTYGYTF TGTGCCAGCAGCCTATTGACAGGAACGTATGGCTACACCTTC